The 16 T cell receptor beta chains presented below share a single source sample, sequenced in a study of cytomegalovirus exposure and HLA in healthy donors. The study ran its PCR with 60 Vbeta and 13 Jbeta primers. Data came from immunoSEQ multiplex PCR; TCRdb stores just in-frame clones and leaves some out. The repertoire holds over 150,000 clones, with approximately 73% as singletons. The sequencing sample was made of PBMCs. The receptors were gathered from a woman in her late teens or twenties in good health and CMV-seropositive.

This clone was detected only once. The chain uses TRBV6-1 and TRBJ1-2; 7 bases are a match to TRBD1. The CDR3 is 15 amino acids. In germline, CDR1 is MNHNS, CDR2 SASEGT. V trimming: 6 bases; J trimming: 3 bases; junction bases outside the gene matches: 10. CDR3 sequence (DNA): TGTGCCAGCAGGACCGACAGGGTCTATGACTATGGCTACACCTTC. Its protein is CASRTDRVYDYGYTF.

This clone has only a few counts. The chain carries TRBV6-1 and TRBJ1-5; 8 bases are a match to TRBD1. After removal of 2 bases from V and 3 bases from J, the junction contained 3 bases not matched to a gene. This CDR3 has 15 amino acids. Germline V CDR1 and CDR2: MNHNS, SASEGT. Written as DNA, the CDR3 is TGTGCCAGCAGTGAATCGACAGGGGCCAATCAGCCCCAGCATTTT. Amino acid sequence: CASSESTGANQPQHF.

V gene TRBV4-1 combines with J gene TRBJ1-2, with D unresolved. Germline lookup yields CDR1 MGHRA and CDR2 YSYEKL. The CDR3 spans 13 residues. V gave up 4 bases and J gave up 4 bases, with 10 bases separating them. CDR3 amino acids: CASSRGAGYGYTF. DNA for the CDR3: TGCGCCAGCAGCCGGGGAGCGGGCTATGGCTACACCTTC.

The CDR3 nucleotides read TGTGCCAGCTCCACAGGGTGGGCCAGGGTCCCTGACGAAGCTTTCTTT. Encoded protein: CASSTGWARVPDEAFF. The chain has TRBV4-2 and TRBJ1-1, with D perhaps matching TRBD1 (6 bases). Germline values: CDR1 LGHNA, CDR2 YNFKEQ. V lost 8 bases and J 8 bases, leaving 27 bases between the germline ends. The CDR3 has 16 amino acids.

The chain uses TRBV5-5 and TRBJ2-3; a weak D match, TRBD2 (6 bases). The CDR3 consists of 16 residues. Trimming took 3 bases from V and 5 from J, leaving 19 bases between them. Germline V gives CDR1 SGHKS, CDR2 YYEKEE (reference sequence). For the CDR3, the DNA is TGTGCCAGCAGCTACTGGACCACCCCCGGGGGAGATACGCAGTATTTT. It yields the protein CASSYWTTPGGDTQYF.

The chain recombines TRBV7-2 with TRBJ2-3, with 10 bases fitting TRBD1. CDR1 and CDR2 (germline): SGHTA, FQGNSA. V was pared by 5 bases and J by 2 bases, with 10 bases of the junction left unmatched. The CDR3 runs 17 residues. The CDR3 sequence is CASSHPPGTGATDTQYF. CDR3 nucleotides: TGTGCCAGCAGCCACCCCCCCGGGACAGGGGCCACAGATACGCAGTATTTT.

The chain is built from TRBV4-1 and TRBJ1-2; 9 bases fit TRBD1. This CDR3 region has 14 residues. The germline V gene encodes CDR1 MGHRA and CDR2 YSYEKL. V lost 3 bases to trimming and J lost 8 bases; unmatched junction nucleotides: 7. The DNA of the CDR3 is TGCGCCAGCAGCCATCCGGGACAGGGCCGCGGCTACACCTTC. This sequence encodes CASSHPGQGRGYTF.

V gene TRBV19 combines with J gene TRBJ1-2; TRBD1 is a possible D gene (5 bases). Germline-derived CDR1 and CDR2 are LNHDA and SQIVND (reference sequence). Trimming removed 3 bases from V and 8 bases from J, with 22 bases in between. CDR3 length: 16 amino acids. CDR3 region: CASSMFGSGLEGGYTF. CDR3 sequence (DNA): TGTGCCAGTAGTATGTTTGGGTCAGGGTTGGAAGGAGGCTACACCTTC.

This chain joins TRBV5-4 and TRBJ2-2, with TRBD2 identical over 8 bases. Germline V gene data show CDR1 as SGHNT and CDR2 as YYREEE (reference sequence). This CDR3 contains 17 residues. Trimming removed 0 bases from V and 5 bases from J; junction bases left unmatched: 9. The CDR3: CASSLGGIAGSTGELFF. CDR3 DNA: TGTGCCAGCAGCTTGGGGGGGATAGCGGGGAGTACCGGGGAGCTGTTTTTT.

The chain recombines TRBV5-4 with TRBJ1-1, with a possible D match to TRBD1 (5 bases). V was clipped by 2 bases and J by 6 bases, with 14 bases between them. The CDR3 covers 14 residues. Per germline, CDR1 SGHNT and CDR2 YYREEE (reference sequence). For the CDR3, the DNA is TGTGCCAGCAGCTTCTTTCAGGGCGGCGCTGAAGCTTTCTTT. It encodes CASSFFQGGAEAFF.

The chain carries TRBV27 and TRBJ1-1, with D unresolved. The germline gives CDR1 MNHEY, CDR2 SMNVEV (reference sequence). The CDR3 totals 15 residues. The germline V and J ends were trimmed by 0 bases and 0 bases, with 8 bases remaining between them. The CDR3, as DNA: TGTGCCAGCAGTTTATCAGACACCTTGAACACTGAAGCTTTCTTT. Encoded protein: CASSLSDTLNTEAFF.

The chain has TRBV5-1 and TRBJ2-5; D perhaps matches TRBD1 (6 bases). Trimming removed 0 bases at V and 4 bases at J, with 13 bases between. Germline values: CDR1 SGHRS, CDR2 YFSETQ. This CDR3 comprises 15 residues. CDR3 loop: CASSLAWGQLETQYF. Here the CDR3 DNA reads TGCGCCAGCAGCTTGGCCTGGGGACAACTAGAGACCCAGTACTTC.

The chain uses TRBV2 and TRBJ2-3; TRBD1 matches at 10 bases. The V gene's germline CDR1 is SNHLY and CDR2 FYNNEI. The CDR3 is made up of 18 amino acids. The V and J ends lost 3 bases and 0 bases, in that order; junction bases with no gene match: 9. This CDR3 reads CASSETGGLLSSTDTQYF. CDR3 DNA: TGTGCCAGCAGTGAGACAGGGGGCTTACTATCTAGCACAGATACGCAGTATTTT.

The chain joins TRBV10-3 to TRBJ2-7; tentatively, D is TRBD1 (5 bases). Germline loops: CDR1 ENHRY, CDR2 SYGVKD. The CDR3 extends over 15 amino acids. Trimming took off 2 bases at V and 2 bases at J, with 13 bases between the two ends. The chain's CDR3 is CAISERGAGAYEQYF. Written as DNA, the CDR3 is TGTGCCATCAGTGAGCGTGGGGCTGGGGCCTACGAGCAGTACTTC.

This chain uses TRBV18 with TRBJ1-3; D call uncertain. The CDR3 is 15 residues long. The germline V and J ends were trimmed by 2 bases and 7 bases, with 15 bases remaining between them. The germline CDR1 and CDR2 sequences are KGHSH and LQKENI. CDR3 protein: CASSPVPRDKNTIYF. CDR3 in DNA: TGTGCCAGCTCACCAGTTCCTCGGGATAAGAACACCATATATTTT. The full variable domain, in which reference TRBV18 and TRBJ1-3 provide the parts outside the CDR3, is NAGVMQNPRHLVRRRGQEARLRCSPMKGHSHVYWYRQLPEEGLKFMVYLQKENIIDESGMPKERFSAEFPKEGPSILRIQQVVRGDSAAYFCASSPVPRDKNTIYFGEGSWLTVV.

This clone was observed a few times. One end of the junction is discordant with germline, which a read error may explain. The chain links TRBV7-9 to TRBJ2-1; the D gene is possibly TRBD2 (6 bases). The V gene's germline CDR1 is SEHNR and CDR2 FQNEAQ (reference sequence). The CDR3 covers 14 residues. The CDR3 sequence is CSSSLVTGGSGQFF. Written as DNA, the CDR3 is TGTTCCAGCAGCTTAGTGACTGGGGGGTCAGGGCAGTTCTTC.